A single TCR beta chain is shown here with its context. There is no known antigen for this receptor. No quality values exist for individual bases; no much larger clone is one base distant. This entry belongs to a study of shared clonotypes between healthy human individuals (dated by TCRdb to 2020 to 2022). Study-level background: The cohort included three men and a couple of women between 18 and 49 years of age. Per donor, leukapheresis produced somewhere between about 0.8 and 9 billion PBMCs. To increase sequencing depth and limit assay-specific biases, different laboratories used diverse techniques to prepare libraries and sequence TCR repertoires. To estimate repertoire size and how much clonotype sharing occurs between individuals, the study deeply sequenced the blood TCR repertoires of five healthy adults. Study-level results and caveats: Pairwise subsampling indicated that sequencing depth was expected to affect the degree of clonotype sharing among donors. Sampling was limited to blood, and TCR repertoires in tissue likely differ from TCR repertoires in blood. Because the study included only a small number of donors, the genetic and exposure-history diversity represented was limited.

The donors were healthy, HIV-negative adults with no recently reported acute infections or vaccinations. Only Caucasian adults living in Nashville, Tennessee, USA were represented among the donors. For unsorted samples, 85 million to 100 million PBMCs were counted, and genomic DNA was extracted using the QIAamp DNA Blood Mini kit. Blood was collected by leukapheresis, and PBMCs were isolated by Ficoll-Histopaque density gradient centrifugation and then cryopreserved in liquid nitrogen vapor phase. Using the deep immunoSEQ assay, multiplex PCR amplified TCR CDR3 regions from genomic DNA. Genomic DNA extracted from each cell subset was distributed evenly over all wells of several immunoSEQ 96-well plates, and each plate served as one replicate. For unsorted PBMC, around 330 ng genomic DNA, equal to 32,000 or so T cell genomes, was loaded into each replicate PCR. Ten immunoSEQ deep assay plates were used to sequence the unsorted PBMC genomic DNA. Purified libraries were quantified with a Qubit 3.0 fluorometer, sized on a Bioanalyzer 2100, and re-quantified with the KAPA Library Quantification kit. Every immunoSEQ 96-well plate was sequenced on a dedicated single-read 150-cycle Illumina NextSeq 550 flow cell. Under the source paper's analysis protocol: Because the immunoSEQ output held only junctional sequences and lacked quality scores, the filtering could not match the filtering applied to full-length reads. Sequences were annotated with PyIR, a Python wrapper for IgBLAST v1.9, and V/J genes and CDR3 were assigned using IMGT germline references. Reads were removed for weak V/J assignments (E-value above 1e-6), missing CDR3, stop codons, out-of-frame junctions, or ambiguous translated residues. V3J clonotypes were defined as sequences sharing the same inferred V gene, J gene, and CDR3 amino acid sequence. To compute the percentage overlap between repertoires, the number of shared unique clonotypes was divided by the size of the smaller repertoire. Repertoire richness was assessed with RTK rarefaction, the Chao1 estimator, and Recon v2.1 estimates of unobserved clonotypes. Not all clones reach the TCRdb copy of this immuneACCESS table, which keeps in-frame sequences only. Checked studies attribute under half of the gap to unresolved V genes and leave the rest unexplained. V, J and clone size were drawn from that table, and D and trimming were deduced from the DNA. This sample gives 450,000 to 600,000 clones in total; less than 80% of them show up just once. Jointly, the top ten make up approximately 12% of the sample.

Taken from cysteine to phenylalanine, the CDR3 has 18 residues. Of the read, only the CDR3 DNA is kept; its 54 bases are in frame from base 1. Based on the germline V gene, the CDR1 and CDR2 sequences are ENHRY and SYGVKD. The trim is 6 bases for V and 0 bases for J, with a gap of 21 bases between the germline ends. The receptor's source is a woman in her forties in good health. Some clones in this sample may be carry-over from other donors' samples. The chain was built from TRBV10-3 and TRBJ2-1, with a tentative D gene TRBD2 over 6 matching bases. The sample comprised PBMCs. The sequence in DNA is TGTGCCATCAGGAGGGGAACTAGAGGCGGGAACTCCTACAATGAGCAGTTCTTC. Its product reads: CAIRRGTRGGNSYNEQFF.